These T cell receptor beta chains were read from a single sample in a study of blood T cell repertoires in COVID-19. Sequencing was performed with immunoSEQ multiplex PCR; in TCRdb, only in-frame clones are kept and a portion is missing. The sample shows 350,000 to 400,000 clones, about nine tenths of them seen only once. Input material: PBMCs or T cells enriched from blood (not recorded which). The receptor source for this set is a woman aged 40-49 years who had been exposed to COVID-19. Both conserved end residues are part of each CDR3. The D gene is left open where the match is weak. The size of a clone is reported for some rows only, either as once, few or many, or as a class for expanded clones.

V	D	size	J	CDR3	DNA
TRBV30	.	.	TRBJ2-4	CAWKAPGAKNIQYF	TGTGCCTGGAAGGCCCCAGGGGCCAAAAACATTCAGTACTTC
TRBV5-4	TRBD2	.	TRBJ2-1	CASSGLAGGQGNEQFF	TGTGCCAGCAGTGGACTAGCGGGGGGGCAAGGCAATGAGCAGTTCTTC
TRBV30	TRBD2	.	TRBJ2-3	CAWSVLRTSGNTDTQYF	TGTGCCTGGAGTGTACTGAGAACTAGCGGGAACACAGATACGCAGTATTTT
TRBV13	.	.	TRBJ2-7	CASSYGDNYEQYF	TGTGCCAGCAGCTATGGGGACAACTACGAGCAGTACTTC
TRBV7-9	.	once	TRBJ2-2	CASSLVATGELFF	TGTGCCAGCAGCTTAGTAGCTACCGGGGAGCTGTTTTTT
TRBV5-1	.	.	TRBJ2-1	CASSWRGRGNEQFF	TGCGCCAGCAGCTGGCGGGGGCGTGGCAATGAGCAGTTCTTC
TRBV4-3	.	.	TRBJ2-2	CASSRLEDGELFF	TGCGCCAGCAGCAGACTAGAGGACGGGGAGCTGTTTTTT
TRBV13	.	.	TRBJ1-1	CASGTGNFIEAFF	TGTGCCAGCGGTACCGGGAATTTCATTGAAGCTTTCTTT
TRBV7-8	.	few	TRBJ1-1	CASSLELSGSPEAFF	TGTGCCAGCAGCTTAGAGTTGAGCGGGTCTCCTGAAGCTTTCTTT
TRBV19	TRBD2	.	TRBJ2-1	CASSTVLAGDQFF	TGTGCCAGTAGTACCGTCTTGGCGGGGGACCAGTTCTTC
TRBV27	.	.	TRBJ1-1	CASSTKSGPYPAGEAFF	TGTGCCAGCAGTACTAAATCCGGGCCATACCCTGCGGGTGAAGCTTTCTTT
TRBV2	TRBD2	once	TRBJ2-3	CASSQRGNTDTQYF	TGTGCCAGCAGCCAGCGGGGGAACACAGATACGCAGTATTTT
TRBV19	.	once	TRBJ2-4	CASSRDNIMNIQYF	TGTGCCAGTAGTCGGGACAATATTATGAACATTCAGTACTTC
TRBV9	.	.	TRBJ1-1	CASSVEQGLSPTEAFF	TGTGCCAGCAGCGTAGAACAGGGTCTATCTCCCACTGAAGCTTTCTTT
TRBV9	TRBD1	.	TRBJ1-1	CASSPNPRTGRFGTEAFF	TGTGCCAGCAGCCCCAACCCAAGGACAGGAAGATTCGGCACTGAAGCTTTCTTT
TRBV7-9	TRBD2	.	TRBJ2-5	CASSPGVAGVEETQYF	TGTGCCAGCAGCCCCGGGGTAGCGGGAGTTGAAGAGACCCAGTACTTC
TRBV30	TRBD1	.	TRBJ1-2	CAWSVPGGGYTF	TGTGCCTGGAGTGTACCAGGGGGGGGCTACACCTTC
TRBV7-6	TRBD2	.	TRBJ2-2	CASSLTSGGANTGELFF	TGTGCCAGCAGCTTAACTAGCGGGGGGGCGAACACCGGGGAGCTGTTTTTT
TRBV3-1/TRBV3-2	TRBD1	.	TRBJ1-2	CASTFADRGGYTF	TGTGCCAGCACCTTCGCCGACAGGGGTGGCTACACCTTC
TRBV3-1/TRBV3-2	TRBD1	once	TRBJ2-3	CASSQAGSGQGRSDTQYF	TGTGCCAGCAGCCAAGCCGGAAGCGGACAGGGACGTTCAGATACGCAGTATTTT
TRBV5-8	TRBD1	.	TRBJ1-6	CASSSRTGINSPLHF	TGTGCCAGCAGCTCGAGGACAGGGATTAATTCACCCCTCCACTTT
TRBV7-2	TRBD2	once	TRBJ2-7	CASSFSGRRYEQYF	TGTGCCAGCAGCTTCAGCGGGAGAAGGTACGAGCAGTACTTC
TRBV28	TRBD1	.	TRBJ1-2	CAATNRDRLYGYTF	TGTGCCGCTACTAACCGGGACAGACTCTATGGCTACACCTTC
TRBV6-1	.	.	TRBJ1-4	CASSEHRLPRLFF	TGTGCCAGCAGTGAGCACAGGCTCCCTCGACTGTTTTTT
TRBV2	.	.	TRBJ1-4	CASKAAPNEKLFF	TGTGCCAGCAAGGCAGCGCCTAATGAAAAACTGTTTTTT
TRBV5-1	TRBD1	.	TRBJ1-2	CASSSTSGTGQKYTF	TGCGCCAGCAGCTCAACCAGTGGGACAGGGCAGAAGTACACCTTC
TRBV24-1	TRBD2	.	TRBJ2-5	CATSDFKASGVLKETQYF	TGTGCCACCAGTGATTTTAAGGCTAGCGGGGTTTTGAAGGAGACCCAGTACTTC
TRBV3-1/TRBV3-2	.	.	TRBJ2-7	CASSQVARSSYEQYF	TGTGCCAGCAGCCAAGTTGCTAGGAGCTCCTACGAGCAGTACTTC
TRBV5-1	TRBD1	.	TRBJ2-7	CASSLRTGGSGEQYF	TGCGCCAGCAGCTTGAGGACAGGGGGGAGTGGCGAGCAGTACTTC
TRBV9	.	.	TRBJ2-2	CASSTMGDSYGELFF	TGTGCCAGCAGCACGATGGGGGACTCCTACGGGGAGCTGTTTTTT
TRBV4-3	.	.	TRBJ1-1	CASSQIQGTEAFF	TGCGCCAGCAGCCAAATACAGGGAACTGAAGCTTTCTTT
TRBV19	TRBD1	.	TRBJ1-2	CASSILSGQNYGYTF	TGTGCCAGTAGTATCCTCTCGGGACAGAACTATGGCTACACCTTC
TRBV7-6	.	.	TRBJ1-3	CASSLYGEYGNTIYF	TGTGCCAGCAGCTTATACGGGGAATATGGAAACACCATATATTTT
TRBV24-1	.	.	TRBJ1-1	CATSDSGSPTEAFF	TGTGCCACCAGTGATTCGGGGAGCCCCACTGAAGCTTTCTTT
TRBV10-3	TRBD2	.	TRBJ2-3	CAIRKTSGYDITDTQYF	TGTGCCATCAGGAAGACTAGCGGGTATGATATCACAGATACGCAGTATTTT
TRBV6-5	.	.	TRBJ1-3	CASRQNLSGNTIYF	TGTGCCAGCAGACAGAACCTCTCTGGAAACACCATATATTTT
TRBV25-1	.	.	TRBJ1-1	CASSGGTRWDTEAFF	TGTGCCAGCAGTGGGGGAACTAGGTGGGACACTGAAGCTTTCTTT
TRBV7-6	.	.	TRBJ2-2	CASSPSPLATGELFF	TGTGCCAGCAGCCCAAGCCCCCTAGCAACCGGGGAGCTGTTTTTT
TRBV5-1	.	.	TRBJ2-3	CASSSSQGQQSTDTQYF	TGCGCCAGCAGCTCGAGCCAGGGACAACAAAGCACAGATACGCAGTATTTT
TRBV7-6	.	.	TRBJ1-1	CASSLGPFGGNTEAFF	TGTGCCAGCAGCTTAGGACCCTTCGGGGGGAACACTGAAGCTTTCTTT
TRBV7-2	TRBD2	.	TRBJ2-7	CASSLAASGGGEQYF	TGTGCCAGCAGCTTAGCGGCTAGCGGGGGCGGAGAGCAGTACTTC
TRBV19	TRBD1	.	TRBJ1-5	CASSPRDREQPQHF	TGTGCCAGTAGTCCCCGGGACAGGGAACAGCCCCAGCATTTT
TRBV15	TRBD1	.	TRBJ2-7	CATSRGRTGGRDEQYF	TGTGCCACCAGCAGGGGTAGGACAGGGGGCCGGGACGAGCAGTACTTC
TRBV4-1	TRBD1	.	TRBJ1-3	CASSLDRVDTIYF	TGCGCCAGCAGCTTAGACAGGGTAGACACCATATATTTT
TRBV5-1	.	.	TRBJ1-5	CASRSWADSNQPQHF	TGCGCCAGCAGAAGTTGGGCAGATAGCAATCAGCCCCAGCATTTT
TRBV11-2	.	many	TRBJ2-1	CASSSRDRTEQFF	TGTGCCAGCAGCTCCCGAGACAGAACTGAGCAGTTCTTC
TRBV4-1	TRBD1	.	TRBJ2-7	CASSHRTGAYEQYF	TGCGCCAGCAGCCACCGGACAGGGGCCTACGAGCAGTACTTC
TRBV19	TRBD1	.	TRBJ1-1	CATTMARAGGWTFF	TGTGCCACTACCATGGCCAGGGCAGGGGGCTGGACTTTCTTT
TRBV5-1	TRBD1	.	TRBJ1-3	CASGTGEYGNTIYF	TGCGCCAGCGGCACAGGGGAGTATGGAAACACCATATATTTT
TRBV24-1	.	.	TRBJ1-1	CATSDYRESEAFF	TGTGCCACCAGTGATTACCGCGAGAGTGAAGCTTTCTTT
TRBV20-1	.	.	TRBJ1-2	CSASGGPGMRYTF	TGCAGTGCTAGTGGTGGACCGGGGATGAGGTACACCTTC
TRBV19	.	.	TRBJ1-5	CASHPGGNSNQPQHF	TGTGCCAGTCACCCCGGCGGGAATAGCAATCAGCCCCAGCATTTT
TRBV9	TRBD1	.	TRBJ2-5	CASSLRDSPSQYF	TGTGCCAGCAGCTTGAGGGACAGCCCATCCCAGTACTTC
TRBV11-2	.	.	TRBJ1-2	CASSLRDNGYTF	TGTGCCAGCAGCTTACGCGATAATGGCTACACCTTC
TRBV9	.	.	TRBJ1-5	CASSASGGVQPQHF	TGTGCCAGCAGCGCCTCGGGGGGCGTTCAGCCCCAGCATTTT
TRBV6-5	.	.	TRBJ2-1	CASSYSIQPDYNEQFF	TGTGCCAGCAGTTACTCGATTCAACCAGACTACAATGAGCAGTTCTTC